This TCR beta chain was observed in a study of OX40 agonist ivuxolimab in advanced cancers. Here immunoSEQ multiplex PCR was the method, and the copy in TCRdb shows in-frame clones only, minus some. The sample lists some 20,000 clones; approximately 76% were seen once. Unmatched junction bases numbered 7, after V lost 5 bases and J lost 0 bases. Per the germline V gene, CDR1 is SEHNR and CDR2 is FQNEAQ (reference sequence). The CDR3 extends over 15 amino acids. This TCR was sampled from an adult with an advanced solid tumor such as melanoma, head and neck, liver or kidney cancer. Here the sequenced sample was CD4+ or CD8+ T cells sorted from blood, taken in a trial of the OX40 agonist ivuxolimab. The chain is built from TRBV7-9 and TRBJ2-7; 7 bases agree with TRBD1. The CDR3: CASSPFHRGSYEQYF. CDR3 in DNA: TGTGCCAGCAGCCCGTTCCACAGGGGCTCCTACGAGCAGTACTTC.